One sample yielded the 18 T cell receptor beta chains listed below, sequenced in a study of molecular identifiers for immune sequencing clone quantification. Using its own MiXCR run on the PCR reads, TCRdb lists one record per CDR3 protein. The data show about half a million distinct CDR3 sequences, with roughly 26% seen just once and roughly 0.79% held by the top ten. Material: naive CD8+ T cells from blood, with Jurkat cell RNA spiked in. Subset described: FACS-sorted CD8+CD4-CCR7+CD45RA+ naive T cells. Receptors originate from a human donor in good health. Some libraries in this study had Jurkat cell RNA spiked in.

The rearrangement joins TRBV20-1 to TRBJ2-3; a possible D gene is TRBD2 (6 bases). Germline values: CDR1 DFQATT, CDR2 SNEGSKA (reference sequence). V was cut by 3 bases and J by 2 bases, with 15 bases left in between. The CDR3 totals 15 residues. CDR3 region: CSARRGEPTTDTQYF. The CDR3 DNA reads TGCAGTGCTAGGCGGGGAGAACCTACCACAGATACGCAGTATTTT.

The table lists this clonotype with many counts. The gene calls are TRBV25-1 and TRBJ2-3, with D maybe TRBD1 (6 bases). The CDR3 loop spans 18 amino acids. Trimming removed 2 bases at V and 0 bases at J, with 18 bases between. Per germline, CDR1 MGHDK and CDR2 SYGVNS. CDR3 DNA: TGTGCCAGCAGTGAAAGCTGGGGGCTACGGGTTAGCACAGATACGCAGTATTTT. It encodes CASSESWGLRVSTDTQYF.

The V and J genes are TRBV7-2 and TRBJ2-3, with D possibly being TRBD1 (6 bases). V dropped 3 bases and J dropped 2 bases, with 18 bases sitting between them. CDR1 and CDR2 from the germline V gene are SGHTA and FQGNSA. CDR3 length: 17 amino acids. The CDR3 nucleotides read TGTGCCAGCAGCTTCAAAGGGGGTTTTTCCTACACAGATACGCAGTATTTT. Its translation is CASSFKGGFSYTDTQYF.

This clonotype occurred a few times. The CDR3 coding sequence is TGTGCCAGCAGCCAAGGACAGGGGGCGCCGCAGACCCAGTACTTC. This codes for CASSQGQGAPQTQYF. V gene TRBV5-4 combines with J gene TRBJ2-5; 11 bases align to TRBD1. Germline-derived CDR1 and CDR2 are SGHNT and YYREEE (reference sequence). This CDR3 has 15 amino acids. The J segment lost 6 bases and the V segment lost 4 bases, leaving 8 bases of the junction unmatched.

Remarks on this clonotype: A much larger clone is a single base away; this may be a read error. The chain couples TRBV29-1 to TRBJ2-1, with D maybe TRBD2 (6 bases). Germline loops: CDR1 SQVTM, CDR2 ANQGSEA. The CDR3 length is 14 residues. DNA for the CDR3: TGCAGCGTTGAGGCTAGCAATCGGGAGTATGAGCTGTTCTTC. Its translation is CSVEASNREYELFF.

The V call is TRBV28, the J call TRBJ1-3; D is ambiguous. Trimming shortened V by 4 bases and J by 3 bases, and 10 bases separated the two germline ends. The CDR3 spans 14 residues. The germline gives CDR1 MDHEN, CDR2 SYDVKM. The CDR3 region is CASSSPFNGNTIYF. The CDR3, as DNA: TGTGCCAGCAGTTCCCCGTTTAATGGAAACACCATATATTTT. Combining the CDR3 with reference TRBV28 and TRBJ1-3 gives the whole variable domain DVKVTQSSRYLVKRTGEKVFLECVQDMDHENMFWYRQDPGLGLRLIYFSYDVKMKEKGDIPEGYSVSREKKERFSLILESASTNQTSMYLCASSSPFNGNTIYFGEGSWLTVV.

The chain carries TRBV3-1 and TRBJ2-5, with 7 bases identical to TRBD2. V was clipped by 5 bases and J by 5 bases; unmatched bases: 14. This CDR3 has 16 amino acids. CDR1 LGHDT and CDR2 YNNKEL come from the germline V gene (reference sequence). This CDR3 reads CASSEERDLASETQYF. The CDR3 DNA follows: TGTGCCAGCAGCGAGGAGCGGGACCTGGCGTCGGAGACCCAGTACTTC.

Worth noting for this clonotype: Because the CDR3 is missing its conserved closing phenylalanine or tryptophan, this is likely a read error. The V and J genes are TRBV7-6 and TRBJ1-1, with 9 bases aligning to TRBD1. The CDR3 is made up of 15 amino acids. The germline V gene has CDR1 SGHVS and CDR2 FNYEAQ. Trimming removed 5 bases from V and 1 base from J; junction bases left unmatched: 5. This CDR3 reads CASSPRTGENTEAFL. CDR3 nucleotide sequence: TGTGCCAGCAGCCCCCGGACAGGGGAGAACACTGAAGCTTTCCTT.

This clonotype was counted many times. V gene TRBV27 combines with J gene TRBJ2-7; D ambiguous. CDR3 length: 14 amino acids. Trimming left V 9 bases short and J 4 bases short, with 19 bases between. In germline, CDR1 is MNHEY, CDR2 SMNVEV (reference sequence). This CDR3 is CASWPAVSTYEQYF. CDR3 bases: TGTGCCAGTTGGCCGGCAGTATCGACTTACGAGCAGTACTTC.

The chain employs TRBV7-2 and TRBJ2-3; TRBD2 aligns across 12 bases. The CDR3 has 16 residues. Losses at the gene ends were 5 bases for V and 2 bases for J; bases not matched to a gene: 5. CDR1 and CDR2 from the germline V gene are SGHTA and FQGNSA. The CDR3 sequence: CASSTLAGGDTDTQYF. The CDR3 DNA sequence: TGTGCCAGCAGCACCCTAGCGGGAGGGGACACAGATACGCAGTATTTT.

This clonotype was recorded only once. A read error may produce the germline difference seen at one junction end. The chain uses TRBV7-6 and TRBJ1-1, with TRBD1 as a possible D gene (5 bases). Germline values: CDR1 SGHVS, CDR2 FNYEAQ. This CDR3 contains 17 residues. DNA for the CDR3: TGTGCCAACAGCTTAGCGCTAAGGCGGCAGGGTAACACTGAAGCTTTCTTT. It yields the protein CANSLALRRQGNTEAFF.

This clonotype has only a few counts. This chain joins TRBV5-4 and TRBJ2-7, with 14 bases that match TRBD2. The germline CDR1 and CDR2 sequences are SGHNT and YYREEE (reference sequence). Trimming removed 3 bases from V and 3 bases from J; junction bases left unmatched: 2. The CDR3 is 15 residues long. For the CDR3, the DNA is TGTGCCAGCAGCTACGGGACTAGCGGGGGCTACGAGCAGTACTTC. Protein product: CASSYGTSGGYEQYF.

As concerns this clonotype: The junction does not match germline at one end; this may be a read error. This chain links TRBV19 with TRBJ1-1; maybe TRBD1 (5 bases). The CDR3 covers 15 residues. CDR1 is LNHDA, CDR2 SQIVND, per germline (reference sequence). The CDR3 DNA follows: TGTGCCAGTAGTCCCTCAGGTTCCCCGGACACTGAAACTTTCTTT. Amino acid sequence: CASSPSGSPDTETFF. The variable domain in full, with the rest retrieved from reference TRBV19 and TRBJ1-1, is DGGITQSPKYLFRKEGQNVTLSCEQNLNHDAMYWYRQDPGQGLRLIYYSQIVNDFQKGDIAEGYSVSREKKESFPLTVTSAQKNPTAFYLCASSPSGSPDTETFFGQGTRLTVV.

This sequence joins TRBV29-1 and TRBJ1-2; D is possibly TRBD1 (6 bases). Trimming took off 3 bases at V and 7 bases at J, with 15 bases between the two ends. The germline gives CDR1 SQVTM, CDR2 ANQGSEA. The CDR3 has 13 amino acids. The CDR3 loop reads CSVEAPGGGGYTF. As DNA, the CDR3 is TGCAGCGTTGAGGCTCCCGGGGGCGGTGGCTACACCTTC.

This clonotype was seen at least ten times. The chain carries TRBV27 and TRBJ2-1, with 8 bases that match TRBD2. The CDR3 runs to 16 residues. CDR1 is MNHEY, CDR2 SMNVEV, per germline (reference sequence). Losses at the gene ends were 2 bases for V and 5 bases for J; bases not matched to a gene: 8. CDR3 nucleotides: TGTGCCAGCAGTTTAACCCAACTAGCGGCCCACAATGAGCAGTTCTTC. This sequence encodes CASSLTQLAAHNEQFF.

This clonotype was observed at least ten times. This chain links TRBV5-6 with TRBJ1-1, with D maybe TRBD1 (5 bases). The CDR3 covers 16 residues. V dropped 0 bases and J dropped 2 bases, with 14 bases sitting between them. The germline V gene has CDR1 SGHDT and CDR2 YYEEEE. CDR3 sequence (DNA): TGTGCCAGCAGCTTGGAGGAGGGCAGGGCCAACACTGAAGCTTTCTTT. Protein: CASSLEEGRANTEAFF.

Comment on this clonotype: The CDR3 does not end in the conserved phenylalanine or tryptophan, so this is likely a read error. This chain connects TRBV7-6 to TRBJ2-7; D may be TRBD1 (6 bases). V lost 3 bases to trimming and J lost 8 bases, with 8 bases between them. From germline, CDR1 is SGHVS and CDR2 FNYEAQ. CDR3 length: 11 residues. The chain's CDR3 is CASSLTGQQYS. CDR3 DNA sequence: TGTGCCAGCAGCTTGACAGGACAGCAGTACTCC.

The chain joins TRBV15 to TRBJ2-1, with 8 bases matching TRBD2. This CDR3 spans 17 amino acids. Germline V gene lookup returns CDR1 LNHNV and CDR2 YYDKDF (reference sequence). Germline trimming cut 0 bases from V and 5 bases from J; bases unmatched to any gene: 9. This CDR3 reads CATSRDPARGGHNEQFF. Written as DNA, the CDR3 is TGTGCCACCAGCAGAGACCCAGCACGGGGGGGCCACAATGAGCAGTTCTTC.